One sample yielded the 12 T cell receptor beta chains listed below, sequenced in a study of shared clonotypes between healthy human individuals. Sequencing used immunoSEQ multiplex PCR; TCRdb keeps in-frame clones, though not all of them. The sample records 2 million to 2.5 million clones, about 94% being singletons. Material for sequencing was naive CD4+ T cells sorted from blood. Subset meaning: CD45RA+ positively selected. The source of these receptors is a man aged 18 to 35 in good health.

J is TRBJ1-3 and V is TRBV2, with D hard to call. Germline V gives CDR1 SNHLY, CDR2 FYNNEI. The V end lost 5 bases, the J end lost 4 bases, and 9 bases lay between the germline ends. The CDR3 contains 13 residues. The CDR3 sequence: CASSSVLGNTIYF. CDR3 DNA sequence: TGTGCCAGCAGTAGTGTGTTGGGAAACACCATATATTTT.

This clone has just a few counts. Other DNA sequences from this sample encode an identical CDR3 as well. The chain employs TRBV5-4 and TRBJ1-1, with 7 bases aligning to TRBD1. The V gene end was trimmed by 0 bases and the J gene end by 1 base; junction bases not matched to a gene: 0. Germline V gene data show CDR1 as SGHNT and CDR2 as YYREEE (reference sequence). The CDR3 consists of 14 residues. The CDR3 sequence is CASSLDRGNTEAFF. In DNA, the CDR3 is TGTGCCAGCAGCTTGGACAGGGGGAACACTGAAGCTTTCTTT.

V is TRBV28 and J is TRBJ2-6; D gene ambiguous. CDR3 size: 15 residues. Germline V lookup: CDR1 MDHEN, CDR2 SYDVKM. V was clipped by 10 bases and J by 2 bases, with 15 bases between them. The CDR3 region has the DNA TGTGCCACAGGCGGTGGCAGTACTGGGGCCAACGTCCTGACTTTC. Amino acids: CATGGGSTGANVLTF.

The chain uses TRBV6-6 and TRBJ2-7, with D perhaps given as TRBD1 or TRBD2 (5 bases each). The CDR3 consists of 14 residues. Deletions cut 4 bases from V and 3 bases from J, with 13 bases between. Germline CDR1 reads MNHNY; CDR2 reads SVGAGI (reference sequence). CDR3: CASSSRDRNYEQYF. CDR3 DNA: TGTGCCAGCAGTTCTCGGGACCGGAACTACGAGCAGTACTTC.

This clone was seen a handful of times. The CDR3 spells CASSMALTGANNSPLHF. CDR3 nucleotides: TGTGCCAGTAGTATGGCCCTGACGGGGGCGAATAATTCACCCCTCCACTTT. This chain links TRBV19 with TRBJ1-6; TRBD1 is a possible D gene (6 bases). The V gene lost 3 bases and the J gene lost 5 bases, with 17 bases spanning the gap. The CDR3 runs to 17 residues. Germline loops: CDR1 LNHDA, CDR2 SQIVND (reference sequence). Filled out from reference TRBV19 and TRBJ1-6, the complete variable domain reads DGGITQSPKYLFRKEGQNVTLSCEQNLNHDAMYWYRQDPGQGLRLIYYSQIVNDFQKGDIAEGYSVSREKKESFPLTVTSAQKNPTAFYLCASSMALTGANNSPLHFGNGTRLTVT.

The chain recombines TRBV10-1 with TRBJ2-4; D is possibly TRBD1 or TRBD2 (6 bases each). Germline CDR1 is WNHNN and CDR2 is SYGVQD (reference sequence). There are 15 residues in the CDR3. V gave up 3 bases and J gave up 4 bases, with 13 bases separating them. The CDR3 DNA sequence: TGCGCCAGCAGTGACGTTCCGGGGGCAAAAAACATTCAGTACTTC. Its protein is CASSDVPGAKNIQYF.

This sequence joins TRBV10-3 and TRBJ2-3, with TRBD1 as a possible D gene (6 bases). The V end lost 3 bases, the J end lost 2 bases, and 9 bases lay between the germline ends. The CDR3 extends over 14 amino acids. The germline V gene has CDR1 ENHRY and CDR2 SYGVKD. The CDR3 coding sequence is TGTGCCATCAGTGAAGGGGGATTCACAGATACGCAGTATTTT. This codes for CAISEGGFTDTQYF.

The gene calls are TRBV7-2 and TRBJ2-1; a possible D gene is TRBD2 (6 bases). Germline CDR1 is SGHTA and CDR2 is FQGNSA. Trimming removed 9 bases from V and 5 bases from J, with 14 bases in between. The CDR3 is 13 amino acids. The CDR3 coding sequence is TGTGCCAGTGCCGGGAGTTCTAACAATGAGCAGTTCTTC. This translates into CASAGSSNNEQFF.

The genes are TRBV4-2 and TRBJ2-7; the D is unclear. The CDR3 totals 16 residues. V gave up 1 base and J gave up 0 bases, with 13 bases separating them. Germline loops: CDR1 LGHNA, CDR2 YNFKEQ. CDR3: CASSQAQDVPSYEQYF. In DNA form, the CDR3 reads TGTGCCAGCAGCCAAGCCCAGGACGTACCCTCCTACGAGCAGTACTTC.

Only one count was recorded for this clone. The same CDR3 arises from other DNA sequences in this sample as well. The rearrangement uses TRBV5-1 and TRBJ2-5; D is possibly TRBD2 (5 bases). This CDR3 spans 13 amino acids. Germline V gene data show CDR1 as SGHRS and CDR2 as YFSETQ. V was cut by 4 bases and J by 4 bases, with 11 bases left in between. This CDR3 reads CASSRGWGETQYF. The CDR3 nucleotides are TGCGCCAGCAGCAGAGGGTGGGGAGAGACCCAGTACTTC.

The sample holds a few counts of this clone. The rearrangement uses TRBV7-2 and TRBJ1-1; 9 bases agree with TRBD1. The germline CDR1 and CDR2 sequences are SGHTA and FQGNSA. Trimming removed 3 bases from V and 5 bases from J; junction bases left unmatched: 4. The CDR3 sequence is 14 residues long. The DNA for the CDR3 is TGTGCCAGCAGCTTGGGACAGGGAGTAACTGAAGCTTTCTTT. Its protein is CASSLGQGVTEAFF.

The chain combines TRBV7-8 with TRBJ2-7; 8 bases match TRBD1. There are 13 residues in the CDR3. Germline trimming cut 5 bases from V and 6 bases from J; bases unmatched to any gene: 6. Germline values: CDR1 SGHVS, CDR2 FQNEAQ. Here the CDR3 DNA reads TGTGCCAGCAGCATGGACAGGGCGGCCGAGCAGTACTTC. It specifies CASSMDRAAEQYF.